This TCR beta chain was identified in a study of T cell changes during pregnancy in multiple sclerosis (dated 2019 in TCRdb). Describing the broader study: The study looked at changes in the T cell repertoire across pregnancy in women with multiple sclerosis.

The library came from the immunoSEQ multiplex PCR assay. The source is immuneACCESS, and TCRdb retained only in-frame sequences with V and J called. Part of the clones is not carried over; for the studies checked, unresolved V genes explain less than half of this, and the remainder is unexplained. This sample is represented by around 70,000 clones; just over 90% of them were singletons. The ten largest clones represent approximately 1.4% of the sample. As concerns this clone: Its antigen target is currently unknown. Per-base quality was not reported, and no clone a single base away is much larger than it.

The CDR3, cysteine through phenylalanine, is 15 amino acids long. CDR3 DNA only is kept here, 45 bases in frame from base 1. The germline V and J ends show losses of 5 bases and 3 bases respectively, and no gene match explains 8 bases of the junction. Sequences SNHLY (CDR1) and FYNNEI (CDR2) are obtained from the germline V gene. The V and J segments used are TRBV2 and TRBJ1-2, and TRBD1 matches 8 of the central bases. The receptor comes from a female donor with multiple sclerosis, enrolled in a pregnancy study. The sample consisted of peripheral blood, taken in the third trimester of pregnancy. The CDR3 sequence is CASSRGQGGDYGYTF. In nucleotides, the sequence is TGTGCCAGCAGTCGTGGACAGGGAGGGGACTATGGCTACACCTTC.